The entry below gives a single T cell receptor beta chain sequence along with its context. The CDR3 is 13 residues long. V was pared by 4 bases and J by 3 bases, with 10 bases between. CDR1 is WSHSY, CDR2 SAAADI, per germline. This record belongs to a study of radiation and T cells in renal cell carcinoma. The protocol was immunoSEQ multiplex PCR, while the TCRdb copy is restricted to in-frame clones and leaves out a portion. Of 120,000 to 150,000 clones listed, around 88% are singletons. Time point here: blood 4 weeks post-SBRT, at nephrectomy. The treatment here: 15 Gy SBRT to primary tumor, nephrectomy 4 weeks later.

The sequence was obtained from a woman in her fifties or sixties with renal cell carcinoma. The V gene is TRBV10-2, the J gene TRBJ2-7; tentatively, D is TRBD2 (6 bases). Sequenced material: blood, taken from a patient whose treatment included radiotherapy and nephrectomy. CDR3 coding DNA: TGCGCCAGCAGTGGCGGGACTTTCTACGAGCAGTACTTC. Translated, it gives CASSGGTFYEQYF.